The 21 T cell receptor beta chains below were found in one sample sequenced in a study of blood T cell repertoires in COVID-19. Only in-frame clones appear in the TCRdb table, and some are missing; sequencing was by immunoSEQ multiplex PCR. The data hold some 40,000 clones, with around nine tenths observed a single time. The sequenced sample was peripheral blood. Receptors originate from a man aged 45-65 years with COVID-19, enrolled during active disease.

The chain combines TRBV5-6 with TRBJ1-6; D might be TRBD1 (5 bases). Germline CDR1 reads SGHDT; CDR2 reads YYEEEE. There are 15 residues in the CDR3. Between the trimmed V and J ends, which lost 0 bases and 5 bases, there was a span of 9 bases. CDR3 coding DNA: TGTGCCAGCAGCTTGGAACAGGTGAATAATTCACCCCTCCACTTT. It translates to CASSLEQVNNSPLHF.

This chain links TRBV30 with TRBJ1-1; D perhaps matches TRBD1 (6 bases). Germline CDR1 GTSNPN, CDR2 SVGIG (reference sequence). The V gene lost 3 bases and the J gene lost 1 base, with 12 bases spanning the gap. The CDR3 totals 14 residues. This CDR3 reads CAWSLTGTNTEAFF. Here the CDR3 DNA reads TGTGCCTGGAGCCTTACAGGGACGAACACTGAAGCTTTCTTT. Using reference TRBV30 and TRBJ1-1 for the parts outside the CDR3, the full variable domain is SQTIHQWPATLVQPVGSPLSLECTVEGTSNPNLYWYRQAAGRGLQLLFYSVGIGQISSEVPQNLSASRPQDRQFILSSKKLLLSDSGFYLCAWSLTGTNTEAFFGQGTRLTVV.

This clone has only one observation. The chain has TRBV12-3 or TRBV12-4 and TRBJ1-1; D gene ambiguous. The V end lost 5 bases, the J end lost 4 bases, and 11 bases lay between the germline ends. The CDR3 has 13 residues. The CDR3 DNA reads as TGTGCCAGCAGTCTAGGGCCCAGCACTGAAGCTTTCTTT. It translates to CASSLGPSTEAFF.

The chain has TRBV20-1 and TRBJ1-1, with a weak D call TRBD1 (5 bases). Looked up from germline, CDR1 is DFQATT and CDR2 is SNEGSKA (reference sequence). The CDR3 has 11 residues. Trimming removed 3 bases at V and 5 bases at J, with 7 bases between. This CDR3 is CSASRQTEAFF. The DNA for the CDR3 is TGCAGTGCTAGCCGACAGACTGAAGCTTTCTTT.

The V gene is TRBV5-4, the J gene TRBJ2-7; TRBD2 matches 7 bases. The V gene end was trimmed by 2 bases and the J gene end by 5 bases; junction bases not matched to a gene: 1. CDR1 and CDR2 from the germline V gene are SGHNT and YYREEE (reference sequence). This CDR3 region has 12 residues. CDR3 sequence reads: CASSFLADEQYF. The CDR3 coding sequence is TGTGCCAGCAGCTTTCTAGCGGACGAGCAGTACTTC.

The rearrangement joins TRBV18 to TRBJ2-5, with 9 bases aligning to TRBD1. The CDR3 covers 16 residues. Germline V gene sequence: CDR1 KGHSH, CDR2 LQKENI. The ends lost 2 bases at V and 5 bases at J; junction bases unmatched: 9. The CDR3 spells CASSPLPGQGLETQYF. CDR3 DNA sequence: TGTGCCAGCTCACCATTGCCGGGACAGGGCTTGGAGACCCAGTACTTC.

The chain is built from TRBV19 and TRBJ1-3; D call uncertain. The CDR3 sequence is 14 residues long. Germline V gene data show CDR1 as LNHDA and CDR2 as SQIVND (reference sequence). Trimming pared 5 bases from V and 4 bases from J, leaving 12 bases between. The CDR3 DNA reads as TGTGCCAGTAGTGTTTCGGGGAGGGGAAACACCATATATTTT. As protein: CASSVSGRGNTIYF.

The CDR3 sequence is CASSRGLAGGRVTDTQYF. In DNA, the CDR3 is TGTGCCAGCAGCAGAGGACTAGCGGGAGGGCGTGTCACAGATACGCAGTATTTT. The chain combines TRBV7-8 with TRBJ2-3; 15 bases align to TRBD2. This CDR3 has 18 amino acids. With V trimmed by 5 bases and J by 2 bases, 8 bases remained unmatched. Germline lookup yields CDR1 SGHVS and CDR2 FQNEAQ.

This sequence joins TRBV4-1 and TRBJ2-3; a possible D gene is TRBD2 (6 bases). This CDR3 region has 15 residues. In germline, CDR1 is MGHRA, CDR2 YSYEKL. Trimming stripped 1 base from V and 1 base from J, with 9 bases between. CDR3 in amino acids: CASSQAGARTDTQYF. The CDR3 DNA reads as TGCGCCAGCAGCCAAGCGGGAGCTCGCACAGATACGCAGTATTTT.

In the case of this clone: Other DNA sequences in the same sample also yield this CDR3. V is TRBV5-1 and J is TRBJ1-2; no firm D call. Germline V gives CDR1 SGHRS, CDR2 YFSETQ. The CDR3 sequence is 14 residues long. V lost 4 bases, J lost 5 bases, and 15 bases lay in between. CDR3 sequence: CASSPPGLEYGYTF. The CDR3 DNA reads as TGCGCCAGCAGCCCACCGGGTCTAGAGTATGGCTACACCTTC.

V and J are TRBV6-5 and TRBJ2-3; 8 positions agree with TRBD1. Germline V gene sequence: CDR1 MNHEY, CDR2 SVGAGI. The trim removed 5 bases at V and 2 bases at J, leaving 6 bases unmatched. The length of the CDR3 is 15 residues. CDR3 sequence (DNA): TGTGCCAGCAGTCGGACAGGGAGGAACACAGATACGCAGTATTTT. This translates into CASSRTGRNTDTQYF.

The CDR3 sequence is CASRSTGTADYGYTF. CDR3 DNA sequence: TGTGCCAGCAGGTCAACCGGGACAGCCGACTATGGCTACACCTTC. This rearrangement joins TRBV6-5 to TRBJ1-2; 7 bases match TRBD1. Germline V CDR1 and CDR2: MNHEY, SVGAGI. The junction had 10 bases not matched to a gene; V was cut back by 6 bases and J by 3 bases. The CDR3 length is 15 residues.

The J gene is TRBJ1-6, the V gene TRBV6-1; D unresolved. This CDR3 has 13 amino acids. CDR1 and CDR2 from the germline V gene are MNHNS and SASEGT. The V end was cut by 0 bases, the J end by 10 bases, with 7 bases between. In DNA, the CDR3 is TGTGCCAGCAGTGAAGCAGCAGGATCACCCCTCCACTTT. This translates into CASSEAAGSPLHF.

J is TRBJ2-3 and V is TRBV24-1; D ambiguous. CDR3 length equals 15 residues. The germline CDR1 and CDR2 sequences are KGHDR and SFDVKD. V was pared by 0 bases and J by 2 bases, with 8 bases between. The chain's CDR3 is CATSDLRRNTDTQYF. The CDR3 nucleotides read TGTGCCACCAGTGATTTGCGGCGGAACACAGATACGCAGTATTTT.

This rearrangement joins TRBV5-1 to TRBJ1-2, with 7 bases lining up with TRBD1. The trim removed 0 bases at V and 6 bases at J, leaving 8 bases unmatched. The germline V gene encodes CDR1 SGHRS and CDR2 YFSETQ. The CDR3 is 15 amino acids. In nucleotides, the CDR3 is TGCGCCAGCAGCTTGGTGGGGACAGCAGGTGATGGCTACACCTTC. Translating gives CASSLVGTAGDGYTF.

The chain joins TRBV2 to TRBJ2-7; 7 bases line up with TRBD1. Trimming took 8 bases from V and 4 from J; bases not matched to a gene: 11. This CDR3 contains 14 residues. CDR1 SNHLY and CDR2 FYNNEI come from the germline V gene. The CDR3 spells CASEYPGQWYEQYF. In DNA, the CDR3 is TGTGCCAGCGAATACCCGGGACAGTGGTACGAGCAGTACTTC.

The genes are TRBV7-9 and TRBJ2-6; D remains ambiguous. Germline lookup yields CDR1 SEHNR and CDR2 FQNEAQ (reference sequence). The CDR3 is 14 amino acids. The V gene lost 3 bases and the J gene lost 2 bases, with 5 bases spanning the gap. The chain's CDR3 is CASSLAPGANVLTF. As DNA, the CDR3 is TGTGCCAGCAGCTTGGCCCCTGGGGCCAACGTCCTGACTTTC.

V and J are TRBV7-2 and TRBJ1-1; 7 bases fit TRBD1. Germline V gives CDR1 SGHTA, CDR2 FQGNSA. CDR3 length equals 13 residues. Trimming cost V 5 bases and J 8 bases; bases outside gene matches: 8. The CDR3 sequence: CASSLDREREAFF. CDR3 nucleotides: TGTGCCAGCAGCCTAGACAGGGAGAGAGAAGCTTTCTTT.

This clone has just one count. The chain has TRBV6-6 and TRBJ2-5, with D maybe TRBD2 (5 bases). CDR1 is MNHNY, CDR2 SVGAGI, per germline (reference sequence). The CDR3 has 13 residues. V dropped 6 bases and J dropped 2 bases, with 10 bases sitting between them. The CDR3 DNA reads TGTGCCAGCAGCACTCCGGGACAAGAGACCCAGTACTTC. As protein: CASSTPGQETQYF.

The rearrangement uses TRBV6-2 or TRBV6-3 and TRBJ1-2; the match to TRBD1 covers 8 bases. CDR3 size: 16 residues. CDR1 and CDR2 from the germline V gene are MNHEY and SVGEGT. V lost 4 bases, J lost 4 bases, and 11 bases stayed unmatched. Here the CDR3 DNA reads TGTGCCAGCAGTTCCAGGACAGGGAAGGGACCCTATGGCTACACCTTC. It specifies CASSSRTGKGPYGYTF.

This sequence joins TRBV5-8 and TRBJ1-4; D might be TRBD1 (5 bases). Trimming removed 7 bases at V and 8 bases at J, with 21 bases between. CDR1 is SGHTS and CDR2 is YDEGEE in the germline V gene. The CDR3 runs 15 residues. The DNA of the CDR3 is TGTGCCAGCGGGAACTGGGACTCTAAGGGGGAAAAACTGTTTTTT. As protein: CASGNWDSKGEKLFF. Variable domain in full (rest from reference TRBV5-8 and TRBJ1-4): EAGVTQSPTHLIKTRGQQATLRCSPISGHTSVYWYQQALGLGLQFLLWYDEGEERNRGNFPPRFSGRQFPNYSSELNVNALELEDSALYLCASGNWDSKGEKLFFGSGTQLSVL.